This entry is about one T cell receptor (beta chain). The data were taken from a study of blood T cell repertoires in COVID-19. In the study overall: The analysed material was cDNA or gDNA that came from T cells, B-cell-depleted T cells, or PBMCs.

With 2 bases clipped from V and 3 bases from J, the junction kept 5 bases outside the gene matches. This CDR3 has 15 amino acids. Germline values: CDR1 MNHNS, CDR2 SASEGT. Per the study methods: Using reference gene primer amplification, nucleated cell counts were estimated. The assay was immunoSEQ multiplex PCR, and TCRdb's table has in-frame clones only and misses some. Clone size and V and J calls were adopted from that table, with D and trimming inferred from the DNA. The data contain 350,000 or so clones, about 90% of them singletons. The source material was PBMCs or T cells enriched from blood (not recorded which). This chain joins TRBV6-1 and TRBJ2-7; 9 nucleotides line up with TRBD2. The receptor's source is a woman aged 25 to 45 who had been exposed to COVID-19. In DNA form, the CDR3 reads TGTGCCAGCAGTGAATGGCTAGCGGGGCACTACGAGCAGTACTTC. Its translation: CASSEWLAGHYEQYF.